The sequence of this TCR beta chain was determined in a study of cytomegalovirus exposure and HLA in healthy donors (dated by TCRdb to about 2017). General notes on the study: According to an earlier analysis of 587 of the donors, about 170 million T cells yielded 120 million or so unique TCR beta sequences and approximately 280 Gb of sequence data. A later genetic analysis took genome-wide SNP genotypes for about three fifths of the roughly 700 donors and used that subset as a discovery cohort. Typing coverage varied by locus: roughly 620-640 donors for A, B, C, DRB1 and DQB1; more than 500 for DQA1; over 600 for DPA1; fewer than 480 for DPB1. All discovery cohort repertoires had been generated using a single sequencing platform. The study was designed to test whether signatures of past pathogen exposure could be identified by cataloging public T cell receptors. Both class I and class II loci were covered by HLA typing, at four-digit resolution. An earlier analysis of 500 to 750 of the donors applied high-throughput TCR beta sequencing to assess whether each TCR beta V gene segment acted as functional or pseudogenic. High-throughput TCR immunosequencing, statistical association of individual TCRs with disease status, and machine learning were combined to predict cytomegalovirus infection status. Of the roughly 390 genotyped donors, 81% fell in the genetic ancestry cluster associated with self-reported Caucasian donors. A later analysis re-analyzed previously published TCR beta repertoires from 666 donors and added high-resolution HLA genotyping to study TCR occurrence patterns. A separate validation cohort of roughly 130 different subjects was used in addition to the 666-subject first cohort. Donor age, sex, ethnicity and CMV serostatus were compiled together with the repertoire data. Approximately 310 gigabases of sequencing data and around 87 million unique TCR sequences were included in an early release covering over 600 HLA-typed donors. Rather than drawing on any new phenotypic data, the later analysis identified candidate immune exposures from TCR beta sequences and the way those sequences occurred across donors. A few DR-DQ haplotypes were treated as single units for association and clustering because of strong linkage in the cohort. On average, roughly 250,000 unique TCR beta nucleotide sequences were sequenced per donor among some 430 genotyped donors of the cohort, with roughly a sixth of those sequences being non-productive. Using immunosequencing, the study profiled T cell repertoires from roughly 650 subjects and related those repertoires to cytomegalovirus serostatus. The research as a whole found: The 87-base-pair reads could not distinguish some IMGT-functional V segments, including TRBV6-2 and TRBV6-3, so those segments were excluded. A further reported finding was that TCR beta sequences accurately predicted the HLA-A and HLA-B alleles for most subjects in the first cohort. Presence/absence analyses assumed roughly uniform sequencing depth across donors, an assumption that may not hold. A few of the identified cytomegalovirus-associated TCR beta chains were confirmed in vitro to be specific for cytomegalovirus antigens. The authors suggested that the approach could potentially be generalized to other disease states and immunological phenotypes. The earlier analysis of approximately 560 of the donors excluded approximately 15 rarely observed V segments, including chromosome 9 orphons, because counts were too low. At a false discovery rate of 0.05, a later analysis linked 15,000 to 20,000 TCR beta sequences to specific HLA alleles. CMV serostatus was the only immune exposure information available for the cohort. Because HLA typing was unavailable for some donors at each locus, only the typed subset was used in association tests. According to a later analysis, most CMV-associated TCR beta chains appeared to be HLA-restricted, and the HLA associations seemed to be driven largely by CMV exposure. In a later genetic analysis, fewer N-insertions in productive TCRs were reported among donors in an Asian-associated ancestry cluster than the roughly 710-donor mean. Broadly in line with IMGT annotations, most TCR beta V segments showed up in productive rearrangements about 87% or about 30% of the time in an earlier analysis of around 600 of the donors. V-gene and J-gene trimming of TCR beta chains was associated with a missense DCLRE1C variant in a later genetic analysis, and the association was replicated in an independent cohort. The sequencing pipeline was judged likely to have produced a cluster of highly shared sequence variants as a technical artifact. When HLA alleles, especially DR and DQ, strongly co-occurred, TCR associations were difficult to assign to individual alleles. This cohort had only TCR beta chains sequenced, and the lack of alpha or paired-chain data limited which features could be detected. The classifier was reported to diagnose cytomegalovirus status with high specificity and sensitivity in both the original and validation cohorts. A later analysis found that TCR association rates varied across HLA loci, with DRB1 alleles showing the most associated TCRs and HLA-C alleles the fewest. In a later analysis, several top co-occurrence clusters were reported to appear linked to parvovirus B19, influenza, CMV and Epstein-Barr virus. In a later analysis, HLA-associated TCR beta chains were found to be more clonally expanded and to have lower generation probabilities than equally common non-associated chains. The study listed approximately 160 TCR beta chains as associated with cytomegalovirus. Most TCR sequences were seen in very few donors, while some public TCRs were found in many individuals. Correlated functional status among segregating V segments might be attributable to linkage disequilibrium, but an unknown experimental factor could not be ruled out.

To note about this clone: Its antigen target is currently unknown. It has no much larger one-base neighbor in the sample; base qualities were not kept.

The CDR3, cysteine through phenylalanine, is 13 amino acids long. Left in the record is the CDR3 DNA by itself, 39 bases read in frame from the first base. From the germline V gene, CDR1 is SGHTA and CDR2 is FQGTGA. The junction shows trimming of 2 bases on V and 5 bases on J, plus 7 bases between the germline ends. Library preparation used the immunoSEQ multiplex PCR assay. A mixture of 60 forward primers for TCR Vbeta segments and 13 reverse primers for TCR Jbeta segments was used in the multiplex PCR. The CDR3 region of rearranged TCR beta genes was amplified from genomic DNA with a multiplex PCR assay. On the Illumina HiSeq System, the amplified TCR beta libraries were sequenced as 87-base-pair reads. The original pipeline was this. Across the 600 to 700 repertoires, a later analysis counted approximately 83 million unique TCR beta chains, roughly 11 million of which were shared by at least two donors. To remove PCR and sequencing errors, raw reads were error-corrected and collapsed into unique sequences using a nearest-neighbor algorithm that merged closely related sequences. CDR3 sequences were aligned to IMGT reference sequences to assign V, D and J gene segments. For a sequence to be retained, a match of at least six nucleotides was required to both a V gene segment and a J gene segment. Rearrangements were called productive when the CDR3 lacked stop codons and stayed in frame with V and J; all others were non-productive. CDR3 was defined by IMGT convention, running from the second conserved V-encoded cysteine to the conserved J-encoded phenylalanine. The earlier analysis of a few hundred of the donors excluded any sequence lacking an unambiguous match to a single V gene segment. In an earlier analysis of approximately 550 of the donors, V segments were called functional above 56.7% productive rearrangements and were called segregating when the between-donor standard deviation exceeded 5%. To diagnose cytomegalovirus status from the catalog of TCR beta chain sequences, a statistical classification framework was built. A later analysis assigned V and J genes by comparing TCR nucleotide sequences with IMGT/GENE-DB human TR gene sequences. In a later analysis, CDR3 sequences and most-parsimonious VDJ recombination scenarios were assigned using the TCRdist pipeline. In a later analysis, each TCR beta chain was defined by its CDR3 amino acid sequence together with its V-gene family, and reads without a unique V-gene family were excluded. In a later analysis, 500 to 650 highly shared, low-generation-probability nucleotide sequences were removed to address suspected cross-contamination and a sequencing artifact. A later analysis calculated a clonal expansion index for each public chain from normalized within-repertoire ranks of inferred template counts. Generation probabilities in a later analysis came from a VDJ recombination model fitted to out-of-frame rearrangements, and those results were checked against IGoR. In a later analysis, TCR-TCR, TCR-HLA and TCR-CMV co-occurrence was scored with hypergeometric tests, and a repertoire-size bias correction was applied to TCR pairs. In a later analysis, false discovery rates were estimated by permuting HLA or CMV assignments 20 times. A later analysis grouped co-occurring TCRs with DBSCAN, adding TCRdist sequence similarity when clustering within HLA-allele-positive subsets. Repertoires with fewer than 30,000 or more than 120,000 public chains were left out of co-occurrence clustering, as were four to six repertoires with anomalous nucleotide sharing. The table was pulled from immuneACCESS by TCRdb, which kept in-frame rearrangements only. Such tables lose some clones; where checked, under half of the loss comes from unresolved V genes, and the rest has no known cause. That table furnishes V, J and clone size, whereas the DNA furnished D and trimming. The sample table lists 100,000 or so clones, about 80% of them with a count of one. Together, the top ten hold less than 9.5% of the sample.

The cohort consisted of 600 or so healthy bone marrow donors. At the time of sampling, every cohort member was nominally healthy, though immune exposures that went unrecorded were likely present. The donor was CMV seronegative and belonged to the group of several hundred seronegative cohort members. A peripheral blood sample was provided by each donor, and peripheral blood mononuclear cells were used for TCR beta sequencing. The Qiagen DNeasy Blood Extraction Kit was used to extract genomic DNA from the blood cell samples. The sequence joins TRBV7-3 to TRBJ2-1; a confident D gene designation cannot be given. This TCR was sampled from a man aged 30 to 45 in good health and CMV-seronegative. What was sequenced was PBMCs. The DNA reads as follows: TGTGCCAGCAGCTTAGGTCAGAACAATGAGCAGTTCTTC. Translated, it reads CASSLGQNNEQFF.